The 21 T cell receptor beta chains presented below share a single source sample, sequenced in a study of early T cells in non-severe SARS-CoV-2 infection (dated by TCRdb to the early 2020s). Library construction relied on 5' RACE. For sequencing, a NextSeq 500 was employed. TCRdb handled the public reads itself, with Q25 trimming in fastp and clone calling in MiXCR, and kept productive beta chains. Each entry is one CDR3 protein sequence, shown with its most common DNA and genes. For this sample the table gives 70,000 or so distinct CDR3 sequences, of which approximately 4.6% were detected only once. The ten largest make up roughly 3.7% of the sample. Source: whole blood, taken at baseline. The receptor set was obtained from an adult who was a healthcare worker with PCR-confirmed SARS-CoV-2 infection or an uninfected control (not recorded which). The donor label of this sample is uncertain.

This clonotype was picked up a small number of times. The V gene is TRBV11-3, the J gene TRBJ2-3; D is uncertain. V lost 6 bases, J lost 6 bases, and 7 bases lay in between. Per germline, CDR1 SGHNT and CDR2 YENEEA. The CDR3 extends over 11 amino acids. The CDR3 is CASSSGDTQYF. The CDR3 bases are TGTGCCAGCAGTTCTGGGGATACGCAGTATTTT.

This clonotype was observed a few times. V gene TRBV7-2 combines with J gene TRBJ1-2; TRBD1 aligns across 8 bases. The germline CDR1 and CDR2 sequences are SGHTA and FQGNSA. There are 15 residues in the CDR3. V lost 5 bases, J lost 0 bases, and 5 bases stayed unmatched. CDR3 bases: TGTGCCAGCAGCCCCCAGACAGGGGCTAACTATGGCTACACCTTC. This sequence encodes CASSPQTGANYGYTF.

In this sample, this clonotype turned up many times. In DNA, the CDR3 is TGTGCCAGCAAGGGGGGGATTTGGGCAGATACGCAGTATTTT. Translated: CASKGGIWADTQYF. V gene TRBV28 combines with J gene TRBJ2-3; TRBD2 is a possible D gene (7 bases). V lost 7 bases, J lost 4 bases, and 15 bases lay in between. The germline gives CDR1 MDHEN, CDR2 SYDVKM. The CDR3 runs to 14 residues.

This clonotype showed up just a few times. CDR3 amino acids: CASSSRLESTDTQYF. The CDR3 DNA reads as TGTGCCAGCAGCTCCCGACTAGAAAGCACAGATACGCAGTATTTT. V usage is TRBV7-9 and J usage is TRBJ2-3; D is perhaps TRBD2 (6 bases). Germline loops: CDR1 SEHNR, CDR2 FQNEAQ (reference sequence). The germline V and J ends were trimmed by 4 bases and 0 bases, with 11 bases remaining between them. The CDR3 sequence is 15 residues long.

In this sample, this clonotype turned up a few times. The V gene is TRBV7-9, the J gene TRBJ1-1; D is uncertain. Per the germline V gene, CDR1 is SEHNR and CDR2 is FQNEAQ (reference sequence). This CDR3 has 13 residues. V lost 5 bases and J 1 base, leaving 8 bases between the germline ends. CDR3 loop: CASSVEGNTEAFF. The CDR3 nucleotides are TGTGCCAGCAGCGTAGAGGGGAACACTGAAGCTTTCTTT.

There are a few counts of this clonotype. The CDR3 here is CASSRAGGVGEKLFF. CDR3 bases: TGCGCCAGCAGCCGAGCAGGGGGTGTGGGAGAAAAACTGTTTTTT. The rearrangement joins TRBV4-1 to TRBJ1-4, with TRBD1 matching over 7 bases. The length of the CDR3 is 15 residues. CDR1 is MGHRA and CDR2 is YSYEKL in the germline V gene. V lost 4 bases, J lost 8 bases, and 10 bases stayed unmatched.

At least ten counts were recorded for this clonotype. The chain links TRBV7-6 to TRBJ1-5; a weak D match, TRBD1 (6 bases). V lost 6 bases and J 3 bases, leaving 18 bases between the germline ends. Germline V gene sequence: CDR1 SGHVS, CDR2 FNYEAQ. The CDR3 sequence is 16 residues long. The CDR3: CASSAQPGVVNQPQHF. The CDR3 nucleotides read TGTGCCAGCAGTGCGCAACCAGGGGTGGTCAATCAGCCCCAGCATTTT.

In this sample, this clonotype turned up many times. The chain carries TRBV20-1 and TRBJ2-1; tentatively, D is TRBD1 (6 bases). CDR3 size: 13 residues. The V and J ends lost 4 bases and 5 bases respectively, with 12 bases between them. Germline V gene data show CDR1 as DFQATT and CDR2 as SNEGSKA (reference sequence). CDR3 loop: CSAMRTVHNEQFF. In nucleotides, the CDR3 is TGCAGTGCTATGAGGACAGTACACAATGAGCAGTTCTTC.

The rearrangement links TRBV15 to TRBJ1-6; no reliable D call. This CDR3 spans 15 amino acids. Germline V gene sequence: CDR1 LNHNV, CDR2 YYDKDF (reference sequence). V lost 0 bases and J 8 bases, leaving 11 bases between the germline ends. DNA of the CDR3: TGTGCCACCAGCAGAGATTCGCAGCGTTATTCACCCCTCCACTTT. It specifies CATSRDSQRYSPLHF. Full variable domain (outside the CDR3, taken from reference TRBV15 and TRBJ1-6): DAMVIQNPRYQVTQFGKPVTLSCSQTLNHNVMYWYQQKSSQAPKLLFHYYDKDFNNEADTPDNFQSRRPNTSFCFLDIRSPGLGDTAMYLCATSRDSQRYSPLHFGNGTRLTVT.

V usage is TRBV14 and J usage is TRBJ2-1; D is unresolved. V was pared by 5 bases and J by 6 bases, with 8 bases between. The germline CDR1 and CDR2 sequences are SGHDN and FVKESK. The CDR3 has 12 amino acids. CDR3: CASSIDGNEQFF. The CDR3 region has the DNA TGTGCCAGCAGCATTGACGGCAATGAGCAGTTCTTC.

This clonotype has ten or more counts. The chain employs TRBV11-2 and TRBJ1-2; maybe TRBD1 (6 bases). Germline V lookup: CDR1 SGHAT, CDR2 FQNNGV. V was shortened by 6 bases and J by 3 bases, with 17 bases between the two germline ends. The CDR3 spans 15 residues. The CDR3 protein is CASRQTGRSHYGYTF. The CDR3 DNA reads as TGTGCCAGCAGGCAGACAGGAAGGAGCCACTATGGCTACACCTTC. Together with reference TRBV11-2 and TRBJ1-2, the CDR3 gives the full variable domain: EAGVAQSPRYKIIEKRQSVAFWCNPISGHATLYWYQQILGQGPKLLIQFQNNGVVDDSQLPKDRFSAERLKGVDSTLKIQPAKLEDSAVYLCASRQTGRSHYGYTFGSGTRLTVV.

This clonotype occurred a few times. J is TRBJ2-3 and V is TRBV2; D call uncertain. V was pared by 8 bases and J by 4 bases, with 4 bases between. This CDR3 has 10 residues. Per germline, CDR1 SNHLY and CDR2 FYNNEI. CDR3 DNA: TGTGCCAGCGGATCAGATACGCAGTATTTT. This gives the protein CASGSDTQYF.

The chain links TRBV11-2 to TRBJ1-1, with D uncertain. Trimming removed 4 bases from V and 0 bases from J, with 24 bases in between. The germline V gene has CDR1 SGHAT and CDR2 FQNNGV. This CDR3 has 19 amino acids. The CDR3 nucleotides are TGTGCCAGCAGCTCGGAAGGGCCGACCAAATATTACATGAACACTGAAGCTTTCTTT. Translating it yields CASSSEGPTKYYMNTEAFF.

This clonotype was picked up a small number of times. The chain combines TRBV5-1 with TRBJ1-1; 10 positions agree with TRBD1. The trim removed 4 bases at V and 3 bases at J, leaving 6 bases unmatched. The CDR3 loop spans 15 amino acids. Germline V CDR1 and CDR2: SGHRS, YFSETQ. The CDR3 DNA reads TGCGCCAGCAGCAGTTGGGACAGGGGCGACACTGAAGCTTTCTTT. Protein product: CASSSWDRGDTEAFF.

Only a few counts were recorded for this clonotype. The chain uses TRBV28 and TRBJ1-5; the D is unclear. V was clipped by 3 bases and J by 0 bases, with 9 bases between them. Germline-derived CDR1 and CDR2 are MDHEN and SYDVKM. CDR3 size: 15 residues. The CDR3 loop reads CASSLPGYSNQPQHF. The CDR3 coding sequence is TGTGCCAGCAGTTTGCCGGGCTATAGCAATCAGCCCCAGCATTTT. Combining the CDR3 with reference TRBV28 and TRBJ1-5 gives the whole variable domain DVKVTQSSRYLVKRTGEKVFLECVQDMDHENMFWYRQDPGLGLRLIYFSYDVKMKEKGDIPEGYSVSREKKERFSLILESASTNQTSMYLCASSLPGYSNQPQHFGDGTRLSIL.

This clonotype has just a few counts. The CDR3 nucleotides read TGTGCCAGCAGCCCCCAGGGACAGAATAATTCACCCCTCCACTTT. Protein product: CASSPQGQNNSPLHF. This sequence joins TRBV11-2 and TRBJ1-6; TRBD1 matches 7 bases. Germline loops: CDR1 SGHAT, CDR2 FQNNGV. The CDR3 extends over 15 amino acids. V was pared by 5 bases and J by 5 bases, with 6 bases of the junction left unmatched.

Only a few counts were recorded for this clonotype. The chain employs TRBV4-2 and TRBJ2-7; 9 bases match TRBD1. J gave up 3 bases and V 1 base, and 4 bases lay outside the gene matches. CDR1 LGHNA and CDR2 YNFKEQ come from the germline V gene. The CDR3 spans 15 residues. CDR3 sequence reads: CASSQAQGAFYEQYF. CDR3 in DNA: TGTGCCAGCAGCCAAGCACAGGGGGCTTTCTACGAGCAGTACTTC.

J is TRBJ2-1 and V is TRBV29-1, with 11 bases that match TRBD2. Germline CDR1 is SQVTM and CDR2 is ANQGSEA. J gave up 7 bases and V 6 bases, and 11 bases lay outside the gene matches. There are 15 residues in the CDR3. The CDR3 coding sequence is TGCAGCGTGACGGATAGCGGGGGGGCTTGGAATGAGCAGTTCTTC. Translated: CSVTDSGGAWNEQFF.

This clonotype was recorded many times. The gene calls are TRBV10-3 and TRBJ2-7; 8 bases map to TRBD1. V was clipped by 6 bases and J by 0 bases; unmatched bases: 4. The germline CDR1 and CDR2 sequences are ENHRY and SYGVKD. The CDR3 consists of 14 residues. The CDR3 protein is CAIRGQASSYEQYF. The CDR3 nucleotides are TGTGCCATCAGGGGACAGGCTAGCTCCTACGAGCAGTACTTC.

This clonotype has ten or more counts. The V gene is TRBV18, the J gene TRBJ2-7, with D perhaps TRBD1 (7 bases). V was cut by 1 base and J by 2 bases, with 12 bases left in between. CDR1 and CDR2 (germline): KGHSH, LQKENI. The CDR3 covers 15 residues. CDR3 in DNA: TGTGCCAGCTCACCACGGCAGGGGGGAACCTACGAGCAGTACTTC. Its protein is CASSPRQGGTYEQYF.

The rearrangement joins TRBV10-3 to TRBJ1-3; perhaps TRBD1 as D (5 bases). Germline CDR1 ENHRY, CDR2 SYGVKD. Trimming took 3 bases from V and 1 from J, leaving 13 bases between them. The CDR3 runs to 16 residues. The CDR3 sequence is CAISEDAGLSGNTIYF. The CDR3 coding sequence is TGTGCCATCAGTGAAGATGCGGGGCTATCTGGAAACACCATATATTTT.